A single sample gave rise to the 21 T cell receptor beta chains below, sequenced in a study of post-analysis software for immune sequencing data. Whole-study results and caveats: With TRBV5-6, TRBV5-1 and TRBV20-1 included, about five TRBV segments were more frequent in patients than in controls.

The antigens for these receptors are not known. TCR beta cDNA libraries included unique molecular identifiers. TCRdb re-analysed the PCR reads in MiXCR, keeping a single row per CDR3 protein. The sample contains around 700,000 distinct CDR3 sequences, approximately 60% of which appear only once. The sequenced sample was blood. The origin of the receptors is a girl aged 2-15 years with multiple sclerosis.

The chain links TRBV5-1 to TRBJ1-1; D is perhaps TRBD1 (6 bases). The V gene lost 4 bases and the J gene lost 4 bases, with 14 bases spanning the gap. The CDR3 extends over 14 amino acids. Germline CDR1 SGHRS, CDR2 YFSETQ. The chain's CDR3 is CASSMAGVGTEAFF. The CDR3 region has the DNA TGCGCCAGCAGCATGGCAGGGGTGGGCACTGAAGCTTTCTTT. Filled out from reference TRBV5-1 and TRBJ1-1, the complete variable domain reads KAGVTQTPRYLIKTRGQQVTLSCSPISGHRSVSWYQQTPGQGLQFLFEYFSETQRNKGNFPGRFSGRQFSNSRSEMNVSTLELGDSALYLCASSMAGVGTEAFFGQGTRLTVV.

The count of this clonotype is one. CDR3 loop: CATSDSLRSEQFF. CDR3 bases: TGTGCCACCAGTGACTCCCTCAGATCGGAGCAGTTCTTC. The chain has TRBV24-1 and TRBJ2-1; D is unresolved. CDR1 and CDR2 from the germline V gene are KGHDR and SFDVKD. With 4 bases removed from V and 10 bases from J, the gap between germline ends came to 13 bases. The CDR3 runs 13 residues.

The rearrangement uses TRBV29-1 and TRBJ2-3; D gene uncertain. Trimming left V 7 bases short and J 4 bases short, with 18 bases between. CDR1 and CDR2 from the germline V gene are SQVTM and ANQGSEA. The CDR3 covers 14 residues. In DNA form, the CDR3 reads TGCAGCGGGAAGATAGTTGGTACGGCAGATACGCAGTATTTT. Encoded protein: CSGKIVGTADTQYF.

The chain combines TRBV5-5 with TRBJ2-1; 10 positions agree with TRBD1. The CDR3 runs to 15 residues. Germline trimming cut 0 bases from V and 8 bases from J; bases unmatched to any gene: 5. Germline V gives CDR1 SGHKS, CDR2 YYEKEE (reference sequence). CDR3: CASSLVGQGWDEQFF. The CDR3, as DNA: TGTGCCAGCAGCTTGGTGGGACAGGGGTGGGATGAGCAGTTCTTC.

The rearrangement links TRBV5-5 to TRBJ2-3; TRBD1 is a possible D gene (6 bases). Germline CDR1 reads SGHKS; CDR2 reads YYEKEE (reference sequence). CDR3 size: 15 residues. Trimming removed 0 bases at V and 1 base at J, with 9 bases between. The CDR3 DNA reads as TGTGCCAGCAGCTTGGAGGGGGTTGGCACAGATACGCAGTATTTT. It specifies CASSLEGVGTDTQYF.

There are a few counts of this clonotype. The J gene is TRBJ2-1, the V gene TRBV7-8; 7 bases are shared with TRBD2. The length of the CDR3 is 16 residues. Germline loops: CDR1 SGHVS, CDR2 FQNEAQ. Unmatched junction bases numbered 10, after V lost 5 bases and J lost 3 bases. The CDR3 region has the DNA TGTGCCAGCAGCAACAAACCTAGCGGACGCTACAATGAGCAGTTCTTC. Its translation: CASSNKPSGRYNEQFF.

This clonotype was picked up a small number of times. The rearrangement joins TRBV20-1 to TRBJ2-5, with 9 bases lining up with TRBD2. The germline V gene encodes CDR1 DFQATT and CDR2 SNEGSKA (reference sequence). With V trimmed by 4 bases and J by 1 base, 4 bases remained unmatched. The CDR3 has 14 residues. CDR3 coding DNA: TGCAGTGCTATAAAGCGGGGGGCCCAAGAGACCCAGTACTTC. Translating gives CSAIKRGAQETQYF.

The genes are TRBV20-1 and TRBJ2-1; D is unresolved. CDR3 length: 14 amino acids. Trimming shortened V by 0 bases and J by 5 bases, and 11 bases separated the two germline ends. Germline V CDR1 and CDR2: DFQATT, SNEGSKA (reference sequence). This CDR3 is CSARDFQVDNEQFF. CDR3 DNA sequence: TGCAGTGCTAGAGATTTCCAGGTAGACAATGAGCAGTTCTTC.

The J gene is TRBJ2-5, the V gene TRBV10-3, with 10 bases lining up with TRBD2. TRBJ2-7 explains the end of the DNA better; the J call may be wrong. The CDR3 length is 15 residues. The germline V gene encodes CDR1 ENHRY and CDR2 SYGVKD. The CDR3: CAIRPLAGAKDEQYF. Here the CDR3 DNA reads TGTGCCATCAGGCCCCTAGCGGGAGCTAAGGACGAGCAGTACTTC.

The chain is built from TRBV7-9 and TRBJ1-2; perhaps TRBD1 as D (5 bases). CDR1 and CDR2 (germline): SEHNR, FQNEAQ (reference sequence). The V gene lost 5 bases and the J gene lost 6 bases, with 19 bases spanning the gap. CDR3 length: 15 residues. The CDR3: CASSRGRGGDHGYTF. In DNA, the CDR3 is TGTGCCAGCAGCCGCGGCCGGGGAGGGGATCATGGCTACACCTTC.

The chain carries TRBV6-5 and TRBJ2-5; 10 bases line up with TRBD1. The J call is in doubt because the DNA end fits TRBJ2-7 better. The germline gives CDR1 MNHEY, CDR2 SVGAGI. CDR3 length equals 15 residues. The CDR3 protein is CASRQGQGLPYEQYF. CDR3 nucleotide sequence: TGTGCCAGCAGACAGGGACAGGGGCTTCCCTACGAGCAGTACTTC.

The chain uses TRBV29-1 and TRBJ2-1, with 7 positions matching TRBD2. Unmatched junction bases numbered 7, after V lost 2 bases and J lost 12 bases. Germline lookup yields CDR1 SQVTM and CDR2 ANQGSEA. The CDR3 is made up of 12 amino acids. The CDR3 loop is CSVENASGTQFF. CDR3 bases: TGCAGCGTTGAAAATGCTAGCGGTACGCAGTTCTTC.

This chain joins TRBV20-1 and TRBJ2-3; D is unclear. The CDR3 runs 12 residues. The ends were cut back, 6 bases at V and 0 bases at J, with 7 bases in the middle. Looked up from germline, CDR1 is DFQATT and CDR2 is SNEGSKA (reference sequence). The chain's CDR3 is CSARSSTDTQYF. The CDR3 DNA sequence: TGCAGTGCCAGATCTAGCACAGATACGCAGTATTTT.

This clonotype was found a few times. The chain is built from TRBV7-2 and TRBJ2-1, with 7 bases fitting TRBD1. The CDR3 runs to 16 residues. The V gene's germline CDR1 is SGHTA and CDR2 FQGNSA. V trimming: 1 base; J trimming: 4 bases; junction bases outside the gene matches: 7. CDR3 loop: CASSLVSRGPYNEQFF. In DNA, the CDR3 is TGTGCCAGCAGCTTAGTCTCAAGGGGGCCTTACAATGAGCAGTTCTTC.

The rearrangement links TRBV5-5 to TRBJ2-1; TRBD1 agrees at 9 bases. The CDR3 contains 16 residues. The V gene end was trimmed by 4 bases and the J gene end by 1 base; junction bases not matched to a gene: 6. The V gene's germline CDR1 is SGHKS and CDR2 YYEKEE (reference sequence). The CDR3 DNA reads TGTGCCAGCAGCGGCGGACAGGGGACATCCTACAATGAGCAGTTCTTC. The encoded protein is CASSGGQGTSYNEQFF.

The chain recombines TRBV2 with TRBJ1-2; D call uncertain. The CDR3 sequence is 13 residues long. Per germline, CDR1 SNHLY and CDR2 FYNNEI. V lost 6 bases, J lost 7 bases, and 15 bases lay in between. The CDR3 DNA reads as TGTGCCAGCAGATTTGGGCAGGACTCTGGCTACACCTTC. Amino acids: CASRFGQDSGYTF. The full variable domain, with the rest looked up from reference TRBV2 and TRBJ1-2, is EPEVTQTPSHQVTQMGQEVILRCVPISNHLYFYWYRQILGQKVEFLVSFYNNEISEKSEIFDDQFSVERPDGSNFTLKIRSTKLEDSAMYFCASRFGQDSGYTFGSGTRLTVV.

This clonotype was observed a handful of times. The V call is TRBV6-2 or TRBV6-3, the J call TRBJ2-5, with TRBD1 identical over 9 bases. This CDR3 is built from 13 residues. Looked up from germline, CDR1 is MNHEY and CDR2 is SVGEGT. J lost 6 bases, V lost 5 bases, and 4 bases had no gene match. CDR3 residues: CASSLQGAKTQYF. The DNA for the CDR3 is TGTGCCAGCAGTCTACAGGGGGCGAAGACCCAGTACTTC.

This clonotype was seen a single time. This sequence joins TRBV25-1 and TRBJ2-5; possibly TRBD1 for D (7 bases). Germline V gene data show CDR1 as MGHDK and CDR2 as SYGVNS. The CDR3 has 16 residues. Deletions cut 1 base from V and 5 bases from J, with 17 bases between. The CDR3, as DNA: TGTGCCAGCAGTGAATGGAGGGGGCAGTCGTTGGAGACCCAGTACTTC. Its protein product is CASSEWRGQSLETQYF.

The count of this clonotype is one. V gene TRBV18 combines with J gene TRBJ2-1, with D perhaps TRBD2 (7 bases). Per germline, CDR1 KGHSH and CDR2 LQKENI. This CDR3 has 17 amino acids. The V end lost 6 bases, the J end lost 6 bases, and 24 bases lay between the germline ends. The CDR3 nucleotides are TGTGCCAGCTCGACGGGGGGCTTGCGGGAGCGTGTCAATGAGCAGTTCTTC. Residues: CASSTGGLRERVNEQFF. The full variable domain, in which reference TRBV18 and TRBJ2-1 provide the parts outside the CDR3, is NAGVMQNPRHLVRRRGQEARLRCSPMKGHSHVYWYRQLPEEGLKFMVYLQKENIIDESGMPKERFSAEFPKEGPSILRIQQVVRGDSAAYFCASSTGGLRERVNEQFFGPGTRLTVL.

The V call is TRBV7-3, the J call TRBJ2-6; TRBD2 might be the D (5 bases). Between the trimmed V and J ends, which lost 5 bases and 6 bases, there was a span of 17 bases. The CDR3 spans 16 residues. Germline CDR1 and CDR2: SGHTA and FQGTGA. The CDR3 sequence: CASSQRDGGVANVLTF. DNA of the CDR3: TGTGCCAGCAGCCAAAGAGACGGAGGAGTGGCCAACGTCCTGACTTTC.

This clonotype was counted between two and nine times. The rearrangement joins TRBV12-3 or TRBV12-4 to TRBJ2-6; D uncertain. There are 14 residues in the CDR3. Trimming stripped 7 bases from V and 0 bases from J, with 7 bases between. The CDR3 DNA follows: TGTGCCAGCACCGCCTACTCTGGGGCCAACGTCCTGACTTTC. It is translated as CASTAYSGANVLTF.